This TCR delta chain was documented in a study of Vδ1+ human thymocytes. This CDR3 is 19 amino acids long. J lost 3 bases, V lost 0 bases, and 15 bases had no gene match. Germline V gene data show CDR1 as TSWWSYY and CDR2 as QGS. Findings of the study overall: Highly polyclonal TRG and TRD repertoires with Gaussian CDR3 length distributions appeared in thymus. Despite high sort purity, roughly 20% of thymic T cell receptor delta sequences were Vdelta2.

As to this clone: Its antigen is unknown.

Sequences come from RNA converted to cDNA by reverse transcription. The CDR3 regions were amplified by multiplex PCR from V-gene primers to a constant-region primer. With CATT, TCRdb re-called clones from the multiplex PCR reads. The table shows fewer than 90,000 delta-chain clones, with approximately 37% occurring only once. Sequences were obtained from Vdelta1+ gamma-delta thymocytes from the thymus. Subset defined: FACS-sorted CD3+ TCRalphabeta- TCRVdelta1+ TCRVdelta2- thymocytes. The clonotype originates from a boy under three years old who had congenital heart surgery. The genes are TRDV1 and TRDJ1, with 8 nucleotides matching TRDD3. CDR3: CALGELSLGGYESADKLIF. The CDR3 DNA reads as TGTGCTCTTGGGGAACTTTCCCTAGGGGGATATGAGAGCGCCGATAAACTCATCTTT.